This TCR beta chain was observed in a study of T cells after yellow fever vaccination. The study, taken as a whole, reports: Subsequent booster samples again held most clones from primary vaccination (96% CD4, roughly 91% CD8). Contaminants from the bulk population, in the form of abundant clonotypes, could be found in FACS-sorted repertoires.

Germline V CDR1 and CDR2: MNHEY, SVGEGT. Trimming removed 7 bases from V and 2 bases from J, with 14 bases in between. The CDR3 loop spans 14 amino acids. A process of 5'RACE template switching, which added a universal primer site and UMIs, was used to make TCR cDNA. TCRdb re-called the 5' RACE reads with MiXCR, one entry per CDR3 protein. The profile shows under 550,000 distinct CDR3 sequences, 21% of them singletons. This clonotype was detected many times. As yet, its antigen is unknown. The clonotype was recovered from a young man who received the YFV17D yellow fever vaccine. Material: PBMCs, obtained roughly 23 days after the first yellow fever vaccination. The genes are TRBV6-2 or TRBV6-3 and TRBJ2-5; D gene unclear. CDR3 bases: TGTGCCAGCATCAGACGTGGGATGCAAGAGACCCAGTACTTC. It yields the protein CASIRRGMQETQYF.